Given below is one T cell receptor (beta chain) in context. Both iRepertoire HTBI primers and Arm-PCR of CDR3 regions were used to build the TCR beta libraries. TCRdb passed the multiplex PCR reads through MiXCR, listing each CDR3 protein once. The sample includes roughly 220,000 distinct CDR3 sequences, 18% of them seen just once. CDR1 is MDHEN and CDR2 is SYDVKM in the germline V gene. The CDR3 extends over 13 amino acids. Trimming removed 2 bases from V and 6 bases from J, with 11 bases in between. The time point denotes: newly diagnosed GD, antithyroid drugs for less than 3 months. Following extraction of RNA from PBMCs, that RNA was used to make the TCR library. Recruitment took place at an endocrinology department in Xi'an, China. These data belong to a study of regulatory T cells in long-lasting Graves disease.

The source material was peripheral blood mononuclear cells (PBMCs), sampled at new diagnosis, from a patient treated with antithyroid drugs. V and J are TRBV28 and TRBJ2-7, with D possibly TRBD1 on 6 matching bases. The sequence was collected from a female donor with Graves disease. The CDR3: CASSLPGAGEQYF. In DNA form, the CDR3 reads TGTGCCAGCAGTTTACCAGGGGCTGGCGAGCAGTACTTC.